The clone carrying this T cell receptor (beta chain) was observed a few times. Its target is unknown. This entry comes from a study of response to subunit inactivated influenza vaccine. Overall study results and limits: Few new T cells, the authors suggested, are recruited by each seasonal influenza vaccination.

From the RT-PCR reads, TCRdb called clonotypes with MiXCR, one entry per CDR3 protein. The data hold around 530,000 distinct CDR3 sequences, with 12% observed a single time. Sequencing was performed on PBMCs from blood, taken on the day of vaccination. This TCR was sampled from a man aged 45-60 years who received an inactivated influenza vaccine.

The CDR3 loop is CASSQGRSQFF. For the CDR3, the DNA is TGTGCCAGCAGCCAGGGGCGGTCGCAGTTCTTC. This chain uses TRBV3-1 with TRBJ2-1; D may be TRBD1 (5 bases). CDR1 and CDR2 from the germline V gene are LGHDT and YNNKEL (reference sequence). The CDR3 sequence is 11 residues long. The V end lost 3 bases, the J end lost 12 bases, and 9 bases lay between the germline ends.